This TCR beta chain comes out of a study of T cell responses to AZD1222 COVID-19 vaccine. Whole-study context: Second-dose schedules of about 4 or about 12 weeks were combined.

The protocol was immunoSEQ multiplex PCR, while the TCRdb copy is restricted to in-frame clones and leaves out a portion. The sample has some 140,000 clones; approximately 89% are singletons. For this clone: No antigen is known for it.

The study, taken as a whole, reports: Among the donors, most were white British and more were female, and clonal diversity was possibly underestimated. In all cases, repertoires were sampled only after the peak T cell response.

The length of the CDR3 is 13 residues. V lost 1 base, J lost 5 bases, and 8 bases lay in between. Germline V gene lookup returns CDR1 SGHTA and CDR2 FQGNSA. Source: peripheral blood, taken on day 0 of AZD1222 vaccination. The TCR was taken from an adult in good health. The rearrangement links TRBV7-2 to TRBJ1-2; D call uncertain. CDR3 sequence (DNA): TGTGCCAGCAGCTTAGTGGCGGATTATGGCTACACCTTC. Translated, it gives CASSLVADYGYTF. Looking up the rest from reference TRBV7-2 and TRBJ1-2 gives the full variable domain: GAGVSQSPSNKVTEKGKDVELRCDPISGHTALYWYRQSLGQGLEFLIYFQGNSAPDKSGLPSDRFSAERTGGSVSTLTIQRTQQEDSAVYLCASSLVADYGYTFGSGTRLTVV.